This T cell receptor (beta chain) was obtained from a study of blood T cells in healthy people across ages. Trimming took 7 bases from V and 2 from J, leaving 15 bases between them. CDR1 and CDR2 (germline): MDHEN, SYDVKM. The CDR3 totals 15 residues. Whenever a sample was processed, at least 7 million PBMCs were isolated. Next came a second PCR, run for about 6 to 11 cycles, which used a sample-barcoded 5' primer along with a J-beta primer mix. TCRdb analysed the 5' RACE reads with MiXCR anew, one entry per CDR3 protein. The sample shows hundreds of thousands of distinct CDR3 sequences, roughly 56% of them seen only once.

The receptor comes from a man aged 40-50 years in good health. The sample taken for sequencing was blood. J is TRBJ1-5 and V is TRBV28; perhaps TRBD1 as D (5 bases). The CDR3: CASTRSLGGNQPQHF. The CDR3 coding sequence is TGTGCCAGCACCCGTTCATTGGGGGGCAATCAGCCCCAGCATTTT.